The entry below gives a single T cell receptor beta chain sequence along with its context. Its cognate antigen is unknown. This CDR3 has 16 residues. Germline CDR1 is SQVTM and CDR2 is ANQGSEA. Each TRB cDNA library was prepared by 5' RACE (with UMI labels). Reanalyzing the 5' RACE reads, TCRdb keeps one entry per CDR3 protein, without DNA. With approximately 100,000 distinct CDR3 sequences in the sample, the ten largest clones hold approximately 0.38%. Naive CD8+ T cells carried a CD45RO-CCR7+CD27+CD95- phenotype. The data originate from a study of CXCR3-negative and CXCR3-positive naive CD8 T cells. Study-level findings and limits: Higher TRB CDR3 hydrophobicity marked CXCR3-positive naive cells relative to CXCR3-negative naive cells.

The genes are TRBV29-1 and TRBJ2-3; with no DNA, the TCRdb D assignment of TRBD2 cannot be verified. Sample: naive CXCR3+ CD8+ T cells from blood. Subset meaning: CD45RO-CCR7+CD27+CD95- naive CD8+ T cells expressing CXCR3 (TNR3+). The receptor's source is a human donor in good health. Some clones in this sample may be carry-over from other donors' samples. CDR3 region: CSVEVKTSGRTDTQYF.